Following are 30 T cell receptor beta chains from one sample sequenced in a study of cytomegalovirus exposure and HLA in healthy donors. 13 Jbeta primers and 60 Vbeta primers were used for the PCR. Repertoires were generated with immunoSEQ multiplex PCR, while TCRdb's copy carries only in-frame clones and drops some. The table shows 180,000 or so clones, with about 82% occurring only once. Source material: PBMCs. The origin of the receptors is a female donor in good health and CMV-seronegative.

V and J are TRBV6-6 and TRBJ1-1; 7 bases align to TRBD1. The CDR3 extends over 15 amino acids. Germline CDR1 and CDR2: MNHNY and SVGAGI (reference sequence). V was pared by 6 bases and J by 4 bases, with 11 bases of the junction left unmatched. CDR3 sequence: CASSFLRQGGTEAFF. CDR3 bases: TGTGCCAGCAGCTTCCTCCGACAGGGCGGCACTGAAGCTTTCTTT.

This rearrangement joins TRBV5-4 to TRBJ2-7; 7 positions agree with TRBD2. The V gene's germline CDR1 is SGHNT and CDR2 YYREEE (reference sequence). This CDR3 comprises 15 residues. V dropped 3 bases and J dropped 2; count of bases not matched to a gene: 8. CDR3: CASSSMASGTYEQYF. The DNA of the CDR3 is TGTGCCAGCAGCTCGATGGCTAGCGGTACCTACGAGCAGTACTTC.

This rearrangement joins TRBV19 to TRBJ2-7, with 9 bases matching TRBD1. Germline assignment: CDR1 LNHDA and CDR2 SQIVND (reference sequence). This CDR3 is built from 14 residues. V was pared by 6 bases and J by 1 base, with 4 bases of the junction left unmatched. The CDR3 region is CASRGQGWSYEQYF. The CDR3 DNA reads as TGTGCCAGTAGAGGACAGGGGTGGTCCTACGAGCAGTACTTC.

The chain combines TRBV7-2 with TRBJ1-5; the D is unclear. Germline values: CDR1 SGHTA, CDR2 FQGNSA. Trimming took off 1 base at V and 4 bases at J, with 8 bases between the two ends. The CDR3 consists of 14 residues. The CDR3 nucleotides read TGTGCCAGCAGCTTAGGGGCAGTTAATCAGCCCCAGCATTTT. Translating it yields CASSLGAVNQPQHF.

The chain joins TRBV29-1 to TRBJ1-2; 8 bases line up with TRBD1. Germline V lookup: CDR1 SQVTM, CDR2 ANQGSEA. J lost 1 base, V lost 2 bases, and 9 bases had no gene match. The CDR3 sequence is 16 residues long. CDR3 nucleotides: TGCAGCGTTGAATTTGGGACAGGCGCTCTTAACTATGGCTACACCTTC. The encoded protein is CSVEFGTGALNYGYTF. Drawing the rest from reference TRBV29-1 and TRBJ1-2, the complete variable domain is SAVISQKPSRDICQRGTSLTIQCQVDSQVTMMFWYRQQPGQSLTLIATANQGSEATYESGFVIDKFPISRPNLTFSTLTVSNMSPEDSSIYLCSVEFGTGALNYGYTFGSGTRLTVV.

This clone has a single count. The CDR3 sequence is CASSLGEGGFDTQYF. The CDR3, as DNA: TGCGCCAGCAGCCTAGGGGAGGGTGGGTTTGATACGCAGTATTTT. V and J are TRBV5-1 and TRBJ2-3; TRBD2 matches at 7 bases. V lost 4 bases to trimming and J lost 6 bases; unmatched junction nucleotides: 11. Per germline, CDR1 SGHRS and CDR2 YFSETQ. The length of the CDR3 is 15 residues.

Remarks on this clone: The junction and the germline gene differ at one end; a read error may be behind it. This sequence joins TRBV7-7 and TRBJ2-2, with D possibly being TRBD2 (5 bases). Germline V gene data show CDR1 as SSHAT and CDR2 as FNYEAQ (reference sequence). The CDR3 covers 13 residues. CDR3 protein: CASSLGGTGELFF. CDR3 coding DNA: TGTGCTAGCAGCTTAGGAGGCACCGGGGAGCTGTTTTTT.

This clone was observed a handful of times. The chain uses TRBV9 and TRBJ2-7; 7 nucleotides match TRBD2. Germline values: CDR1 SGDLS, CDR2 YYNGEE. CDR3 length: 16 amino acids. Trimming at V came to 1 base and at J to 0 bases, leaving 7 bases not matched to a gene. The CDR3, as DNA: TGTGCCAGCAGCGTAAGCAATCCTAGCGGCTCCTACGAGCAGTACTTC. This gives the protein CASSVSNPSGSYEQYF.

The chain uses TRBV6-5 and TRBJ2-5, with TRBD1 identical over 8 bases. V lost 5 bases to trimming and J lost 4 bases; unmatched junction nucleotides: 9. CDR1 and CDR2 (germline): MNHEY, SVGAGI. CDR3 length: 15 residues. The CDR3 sequence: CASSPPTGARETQYF. CDR3 nucleotide sequence: TGTGCCAGCAGTCCGCCGACAGGGGCTAGAGAGACCCAGTACTTC.

A few counts support this clone. V is TRBV2 and J is TRBJ1-5; TRBD1 matches at 7 bases. Trimming at V came to 8 bases and at J to 2 bases, leaving 9 bases not matched to a gene. The CDR3 length is 15 residues. CDR1 and CDR2 from the germline V gene are SNHLY and FYNNEI. The CDR3 bases are TGTGCCAGCGGGGTCTACAGGGGTGGCAATCAGCCCCAGCATTTT. Protein product: CASGVYRGGNQPQHF. The whole variable domain, remainder taken from reference TRBV2 and TRBJ1-5, is EPEVTQTPSHQVTQMGQEVILRCVPISNHLYFYWYRQILGQKVEFLVSFYNNEISEKSEIFDDQFSVERPDGSNFTLKIRSTKLEDSAMYFCASGVYRGGNQPQHFGDGTRLSIL.

This chain uses TRBV5-5 with TRBJ2-3, with no clear D. The V end lost 3 bases, the J end lost 13 bases, and 12 bases lay between the germline ends. This CDR3 is built from 11 residues. From germline, CDR1 is SGHKS and CDR2 YYEKEE (reference sequence). CDR3 sequence (DNA): TGTGCCAGCAGCTCCACCGGGTCTAAGTATTTT. Residues: CASSSTGSKYF.

This clone appeared a few times. The chain combines TRBV7-9 with TRBJ2-1; 11 bases align to TRBD2. This CDR3 region has 15 residues. Germline V gene lookup returns CDR1 SEHNR and CDR2 FQNEAQ (reference sequence). V lost 4 bases, J lost 3 bases, and 2 bases stayed unmatched. CDR3 residues: CASSSTSGVYNEQFF. For the CDR3, the DNA is TGTGCCAGCAGCTCGACTAGCGGGGTCTACAATGAGCAGTTCTTC.

J is TRBJ1-2 and V is TRBV6-5; 7 nucleotides match TRBD1. This CDR3 has 16 residues. With V trimmed by 0 bases and J by 4 bases, 8 bases remained unmatched. The germline gives CDR1 MNHEY, CDR2 SVGAGI. The chain's CDR3 is CASSYSGQGGVYGYTF. CDR3 nucleotide sequence: TGTGCCAGCAGTTACTCCGGGCAGGGGGGTGTCTATGGCTACACCTTC.

This chain connects TRBV7-3 to TRBJ2-7, with 7 positions matching TRBD1. V was pared by 5 bases and J by 3 bases, with 7 bases of the junction left unmatched. This CDR3 contains 14 residues. The germline V gene has CDR1 SGHTA and CDR2 FQGTGA. The CDR3 DNA sequence: TGTGCCAGCAGCAAACAAAGACAGGGCTACGAGCAGTACTTC. The encoded protein is CASSKQRQGYEQYF.

In nucleotides, the CDR3 is TGCGCCAGCAGCCAAGATGGGACAGTTAACACTGAAGCTTTCTTT. Translated: CASSQDGTVNTEAFF. This chain joins TRBV4-1 and TRBJ1-1, with 7 bases that match TRBD1. This CDR3 region has 15 residues. V lost 0 bases, J lost 2 bases, and 3 bases stayed unmatched. Germline assignment: CDR1 MGHRA and CDR2 YSYEKL.

V gene TRBV6-1 combines with J gene TRBJ2-5, with 7 bases fitting TRBD2. The CDR3 consists of 16 residues. Unmatched junction bases numbered 11, after V lost 3 bases and J lost 4 bases. Germline V CDR1 and CDR2: MNHNS, SASEGT. CDR3 sequence (DNA): TGTGCCAGCAGTGATTTCGGGACTAAGAGGATAGAGACCCAGTACTTC. This translates into CASSDFGTKRIETQYF.

The sample holds one count of this clone. The chain couples TRBV7-3 to TRBJ2-5; the D gene is possibly TRBD2 (5 bases). V was trimmed by 2 bases and J by 3 bases, leaving 16 bases between them. CDR1 is SGHTA and CDR2 is FQGTGA in the germline V gene. The CDR3 totals 16 residues. The CDR3 is CASSLSPGLGEETQYF. The CDR3 bases are TGTGCCAGCAGCTTATCTCCAGGACTTGGGGAAGAGACCCAGTACTTC. The full variable domain, with the rest looked up from reference TRBV7-3 and TRBJ2-5, is GAGVSQTPSNKVTEKGKYVELRCDPISGHTALYWYRQSLGQGPEFLIYFQGTGAADDSGLPNDRFFAVRPEGSVSTLKIQRTERGDSAVYLCASSLSPGLGEETQYFGPGTRLLVL.

This clone showed up just once. V usage is TRBV28 and J usage is TRBJ2-1, with TRBD2 identical over 16 bases. J lost 9 bases, V lost 7 bases, and 9 bases had no gene match. Germline loops: CDR1 MDHEN, CDR2 SYDVKM. The CDR3 length is 16 residues. The CDR3 DNA reads TGTGCCAGCACCGGGACTAGCGGGAGGGCCTGGAGTGAGCAGTTCTTC. It specifies CASTGTSGRAWSEQFF.

This chain uses TRBV13 with TRBJ1-1, with 7 bases matching TRBD1. V gave up 4 bases and J gave up 4 bases; unmatched junction bases: 9. The CDR3 spans 15 residues. Germline lookup yields CDR1 PRHDT and CDR2 FYEKMQ (reference sequence). As DNA, the CDR3 is TGTGCCAGCAGCTCATTAAGGGGGCCAGGCACTGAAGCTTTCTTT. This encodes CASSSLRGPGTEAFF.

This clone was counted between two and nine times. CDR3 sequence reads: CASSLGGGLAGRYYEQYF. The CDR3 DNA is TGTGCCAGCAGCTTAGGGGGGGGACTAGCGGGGCGCTACTACGAGCAGTACTTC. J is TRBJ2-7 and V is TRBV7-2; 13 bases agree with TRBD2. Trimming at V came to 1 base and at J to 3 bases, leaving 9 bases not matched to a gene. Germline V lookup: CDR1 SGHTA, CDR2 FQGNSA. The CDR3 sequence is 18 residues long.

The chain has TRBV6-5 and TRBJ1-3; TRBD1 is a possible D gene (5 bases). The germline V gene has CDR1 MNHEY and CDR2 SVGAGI. Deletions cut 4 bases from V and 8 bases from J, with 18 bases between. The CDR3 runs 15 residues. This chain's CDR3 is CASSLAGLFGDTIYF. The CDR3 nucleotides are TGTGCCAGCAGTTTGGCAGGGTTATTCGGTGACACCATATATTTT.

This chain links TRBV5-5 with TRBJ2-7, with D perhaps TRBD2 (7 bases). The germline V gene has CDR1 SGHKS and CDR2 YYEKEE (reference sequence). V was clipped by 1 base and J by 6 bases, with 14 bases between them. CDR3 size: 14 residues. The CDR3 loop is CASSLLRGAGEQYF. CDR3 DNA sequence: TGTGCCAGCAGCTTGCTCCGGGGGGCAGGCGAGCAGTACTTC.

The rearrangement joins TRBV28 to TRBJ2-3; 12 bases are a match to TRBD2. CDR1 is MDHEN and CDR2 is SYDVKM in the germline V gene. The CDR3 runs 16 residues. Unmatched junction bases numbered 4, after V lost 0 bases and J lost 6 bases. CDR3 loop: CASSLWGLAGADTQYF. In DNA form, the CDR3 reads TGTGCCAGCAGTTTATGGGGACTAGCGGGTGCCGATACGCAGTATTTT.

The V and J genes are TRBV2 and TRBJ2-1; possibly TRBD2 for D (5 bases). V was trimmed by 7 bases and J by 7 bases, leaving 11 bases between them. The CDR3 contains 12 residues. CDR1 and CDR2 (germline): SNHLY, FYNNEI. Here the CDR3 DNA reads TGTGCCAGCAAGAGGGAGTCGAATGAGCAGTTCTTC. Translating gives CASKRESNEQFF.

This sequence joins TRBV6-1 and TRBJ1-1; D ambiguous. The CDR3 has 11 amino acids. Germline CDR1 reads MNHNS; CDR2 reads SASEGT. The V end lost 7 bases, the J end lost 8 bases, and 11 bases lay between the germline ends. The DNA of the CDR3 is TGTGCCAGCATCGAGCGGAGAGAAGCTTTCTTT. Its translation: CASIERREAFF.

The chain recombines TRBV10-3 with TRBJ2-7; D possibly corresponds to TRBD2 (6 bases). Trimming shortened V by 11 bases and J by 1 base, and 15 bases separated the two germline ends. The CDR3 totals 13 residues. Per the germline V gene, CDR1 is ENHRY and CDR2 is SYGVKD. As DNA, the CDR3 is TGTGCCGTTAAGGGGACTGAATCCTACGAGCAGTACTTC. Encoded protein: CAVKGTESYEQYF.

CDR3 sequence: CASSLQGRESYGYTF. The CDR3 coding sequence is TGTGCCAGCAGCTTGCAGGGCAGGGAAAGCTATGGCTACACCTTC. The gene calls are TRBV5-4 and TRBJ1-2; TRBD1 might be the D (5 bases). In germline, CDR1 is SGHNT, CDR2 YYREEE (reference sequence). V was clipped by 1 base and J by 4 bases, with 14 bases between them. The CDR3 length is 15 residues.

The chain couples TRBV6-5 to TRBJ1-1, with 10 bases that match TRBD1. V lost 2 bases, J lost 9 bases, and 9 bases stayed unmatched. The germline gives CDR1 MNHEY, CDR2 SVGAGI. The CDR3 runs 15 residues. For the CDR3, the DNA is TGTGCCAGCAGTTACGTTCTAGGGGGACAGGGGAAAGCTTTCTTT. Its translation is CASSYVLGGQGKAFF.

The rearrangement joins TRBV19 to TRBJ2-3; 8 positions agree with TRBD1. The germline V gene has CDR1 LNHDA and CDR2 SQIVND (reference sequence). Unmatched junction bases numbered 9, after V lost 4 bases and J lost 3 bases. This CDR3 has 16 amino acids. The CDR3 DNA reads as TGTGCCAGTAGTAGTCGGCCAGGGGGCGGGACAGATACGCAGTATTTT. Translating gives CASSSRPGGGTDTQYF.

This clone has only a few counts. V is TRBV5-8 and J is TRBJ1-5; a weak D match, TRBD1 (5 bases). Germline V gene data show CDR1 as SGHTS and CDR2 as YDEGEE. The germline V and J ends were trimmed by 1 base and 0 bases, with 17 bases remaining between them. The CDR3 consists of 18 residues. The DNA for the CDR3 is TGTGCCAGCAGCTTGTCAGCAGGGTCTAGATATAGCAATCAGCCCCAGCATTTT. Translated: CASSLSAGSRYSNQPQHF.